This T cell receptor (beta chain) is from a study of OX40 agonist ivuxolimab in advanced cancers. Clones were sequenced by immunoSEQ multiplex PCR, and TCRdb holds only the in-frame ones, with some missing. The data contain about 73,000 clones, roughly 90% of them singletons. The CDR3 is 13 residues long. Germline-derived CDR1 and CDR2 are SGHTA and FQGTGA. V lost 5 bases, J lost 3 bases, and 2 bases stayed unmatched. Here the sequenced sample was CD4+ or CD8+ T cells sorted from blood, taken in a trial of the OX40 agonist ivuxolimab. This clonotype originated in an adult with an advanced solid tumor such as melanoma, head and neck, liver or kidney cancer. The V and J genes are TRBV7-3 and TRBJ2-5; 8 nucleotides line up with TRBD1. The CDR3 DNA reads TGTGCCAGCAGCATGGACAGGGAAGAGACCCAGTACTTC. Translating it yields CASSMDREETQYF.